Each of the 27 T cell receptor beta chains below was sequenced from the same sample in a study of beta chain features in type 1 diabetes. General study results and limits: In all four CD4+ subsets, TCRB CDR3 length was significantly, moderately reduced in type 1 diabetes.

Expressed TCRB transcripts were sequenced after all isolated RNA was converted to cDNA. Clones were read by immunoSEQ multiplex PCR, and TCRdb kept only the in-frame ones, dropping some. The table lists 330,000 or so clones, over 9.5% of them singletons. Their antigens are not known. The sample consisted of naive CD4+ T cells from blood. Source of these receptors: a woman aged 18-30 years with type 1 diabetes.

The V gene is TRBV18, the J gene TRBJ2-1; D gene uncertain. The CDR3 spans 12 residues. Germline CDR1 reads KGHSH; CDR2 reads LQKENI. Trimming removed 3 bases at V and 2 bases at J, with 2 bases between. This CDR3 is CASSPTYNEQFF. The CDR3 DNA sequence: TGTGCCAGCTCACCCACCTACAATGAGCAGTTCTTC.

This clone was observed a handful of times. V gene TRBV2 combines with J gene TRBJ2-7; unclear D gene. The CDR3 has 14 amino acids. V gave up 4 bases and J gave up 3 bases, with 13 bases separating them. In germline, CDR1 is SNHLY, CDR2 FYNNEI. The CDR3 is CASSARNTFYEQYF. CDR3 DNA: TGTGCCAGCAGTGCGCGGAACACCTTCTACGAGCAGTACTTC.

The chain employs TRBV30 and TRBJ2-7, with D unclear. The germline CDR1 and CDR2 sequences are GTSNPN and SVGIG (reference sequence). V dropped 1 base and J dropped 4 bases, with 5 bases sitting between them. The CDR3 consists of 11 residues. CDR3 coding DNA: TGTGCCTGGAGTGCCAAATACGAGCAGTACTTC. Translated, it gives CAWSAKYEQYF.

This chain joins TRBV5-4 and TRBJ2-1, with TRBD2 as a possible D gene (6 bases). Germline V gene sequence: CDR1 SGHNT, CDR2 YYREEE (reference sequence). Deletions cut 3 bases from V and 10 bases from J, with 26 bases between. CDR3 length equals 17 residues. CDR3 nucleotide sequence: TGTGCCAGCAGCTCCCAATCGCTAGCGTCCCTTTTGGGAGAGCAGTTCTTC. As protein: CASSSQSLASLLGEQFF.

V usage is TRBV19 and J usage is TRBJ2-7; possible D gene TRBD2, 5 bases. V lost 7 bases and J lost 3, with 16 bases in between. This CDR3 has 14 amino acids. CDR1 and CDR2 (germline): LNHDA, SQIVND (reference sequence). The CDR3: CASTRSGYGYEQYF. For the CDR3, the DNA is TGTGCCAGTACTCGCTCGGGGTACGGCTACGAGCAGTACTTC.

This clone has only a few counts. CDR3 DNA sequence: TGCAGCGTTGTAGACGGCCTGGGCCATTACGAGCAGTACTTC. This sequence encodes CSVVDGLGHYEQYF. The V gene is TRBV29-1, the J gene TRBJ2-7; D is unresolved. Germline V CDR1 and CDR2: SQVTM, ANQGSEA. V was shortened by 4 bases and J by 4 bases, with 17 bases between the two germline ends. This CDR3 is 14 amino acids long.

This clone showed up just a few times. The CDR3 loop reads CASSLWTSGNEQFF. The CDR3 nucleotides are TGTGCCAGCAGTTTATGGACTAGCGGTAATGAGCAGTTCTTC. The gene calls are TRBV28 and TRBJ2-1; 9 nucleotides align to TRBD2. The CDR3 totals 14 residues. Germline trimming cut 0 bases from V and 7 bases from J; bases unmatched to any gene: 1. CDR1 is MDHEN, CDR2 SYDVKM, per germline.

This chain uses TRBV28 with TRBJ1-1, with D tentatively TRBD1 (5 bases). The V end was cut by 6 bases, the J end by 3 bases, with 8 bases between. From germline, CDR1 is MDHEN and CDR2 SYDVKM. The CDR3 loop spans 12 amino acids. The DNA for the CDR3 is TGTGCCAGCAGCCAGGGTCACACTGAAGCTTTCTTT. Translating it yields CASSQGHTEAFF.

The chain is built from TRBV28 and TRBJ2-3; no reliable D call. The CDR3 has 15 residues. Trimming shortened V by 7 bases and J by 0 bases, and 14 bases separated the two germline ends. Germline CDR1 and CDR2: MDHEN and SYDVKM. CDR3 coding DNA: TGTGCCAGCATAGATGTGTTGAGGAGCACAGATACGCAGTATTTT. Its translation: CASIDVLRSTDTQYF.

About this clone: Other nucleotide sequences in the sample specify the same CDR3. The chain carries TRBV30 and TRBJ1-5; D ambiguous. The CDR3 has 13 amino acids. In germline, CDR1 is GTSNPN, CDR2 SVGIG (reference sequence). Trimming cost V 4 bases and J 1 base, with 8 bases left between them. The CDR3 region is CAWNRGSNQPQHF. The CDR3 nucleotides are TGTGCCTGGAACCGAGGGAGCAATCAGCCCCAGCATTTT.

This clone turned up a few times. V gene TRBV5-4 combines with J gene TRBJ1-2; the D gene is possibly TRBD1 (5 bases). Trimming cost V 5 bases and J 0 bases, with 17 bases left between them. The CDR3 is made up of 16 amino acids. CDR1 and CDR2 from the germline V gene are SGHNT and YYREEE (reference sequence). CDR3 nucleotide sequence: TGTGCCAGCAGTGGGGGGTCAGGCTGGGCTAACTATGGCTACACCTTC. This sequence encodes CASSGGSGWANYGYTF.

This rearrangement joins TRBV5-6 to TRBJ2-4; D is unresolved. Germline V gene sequence: CDR1 SGHDT, CDR2 YYEEEE. V dropped 4 bases and J dropped 5 bases, with 10 bases sitting between them. The CDR3 has 13 residues. DNA for the CDR3: TGTGCCAGCAGCCTTTGGGCAGAAAACATTCAGTACTTC. This gives the protein CASSLWAENIQYF.

Points on this clone: Other DNA sequences within the sample encode an identical CDR3. CDR3 nucleotides: TGTGCCAGCAGCTTAACGAGCGGGAACACTGAAGCTTTCTTT. Its translation: CASSLTSGNTEAFF. The chain employs TRBV7-3 and TRBJ1-1, with D hard to call. CDR1 and CDR2 from the germline V gene are SGHTA and FQGTGA. The V and J ends lost 0 bases and 1 base respectively, with 6 bases between them. This CDR3 has 14 residues. The whole variable domain, filled in from reference TRBV7-3 and TRBJ1-1, reads GAGVSQTPSNKVTEKGKYVELRCDPISGHTALYWYRQSLGQGPEFLIYFQGTGAADDSGLPNDRFFAVRPEGSVSTLKIQRTERGDSAVYLCASSLTSGNTEAFFGQGTRLTVV.

The chain combines TRBV4-2 with TRBJ2-1, with 7 bases identical to TRBD2. The junction had 9 bases not matched to a gene; V was cut back by 0 bases and J by 4 bases. This CDR3 has 17 residues. Germline CDR1 is LGHNA and CDR2 is YNFKEQ. For the CDR3, the DNA is TGTGCCAGCAGCCAAGATTACGGGGCTAGCGGTTACAATGAGCAGTTCTTC. As protein: CASSQDYGASGYNEQFF.

This chain connects TRBV27 to TRBJ1-1; 8 nucleotides agree with TRBD1. With V trimmed by 6 bases and J by 7 bases, 4 bases remained unmatched. The germline CDR1 and CDR2 sequences are MNHEY and SMNVEV (reference sequence). The CDR3 runs to 12 residues. The CDR3 DNA reads TGTGCCAGCAGCGACAGGGGTTATGAAGCTTTCTTT. Its protein product is CASSDRGYEAFF.

This chain connects TRBV4-1 to TRBJ2-1, with TRBD2 identical over 7 bases. The CDR3 is made up of 15 amino acids. The germline gives CDR1 MGHRA, CDR2 YSYEKL. V dropped 6 bases and J dropped 0; count of bases not matched to a gene: 5. The CDR3 loop is CASRESGASYNEQFF. The CDR3 DNA reads as TGCGCCAGCAGGGAGAGCGGGGCCTCCTACAATGAGCAGTTCTTC.

The genes are TRBV15 and TRBJ2-5; 9 bases match TRBD2. The last part of the DNA fits TRBJ2-7 better; the J call may be wrong. The germline V gene encodes CDR1 LNHNV and CDR2 YYDKDF (reference sequence). The CDR3 spans 14 residues. DNA for the CDR3: TGTGCCACCCGCCGCGGGGGGGGGACCTACGAGCAGTACTTC. It translates to CATRRGGGTYEQYF.

V gene TRBV4-3 combines with J gene TRBJ1-1; D is uncertain. The CDR3 runs 11 residues. Germline V gene sequence: CDR1 LGHNA, CDR2 YSLEER. The germline V and J ends were trimmed by 5 bases and 7 bases, with 8 bases remaining between them. In DNA form, the CDR3 reads TGCGCCAGCAGCGGAGTGGGTGAAGCTTTCTTT. This codes for CASSGVGEAFF.

This clone occurred a few times. The rearrangement joins TRBV9 to TRBJ2-1; TRBD2 agrees at 7 bases. The CDR3 extends over 15 amino acids. Germline CDR1 reads SGDLS; CDR2 reads YYNGEE. The trim removed 2 bases at V and 3 bases at J, leaving 5 bases unmatched. The CDR3 spells CASSVASGIYNEQFF. The DNA for the CDR3 is TGTGCCAGCAGCGTGGCTAGCGGCATCTACAATGAGCAGTTCTTC.

This chain joins TRBV5-1 and TRBJ2-5; no firm D call. This CDR3 has 15 amino acids. V was trimmed by 3 bases and J by 5 bases, leaving 17 bases between them. Germline CDR1 and CDR2: SGHRS and YFSETQ. In nucleotides, the CDR3 is TGCGCCAGCAGCTCCTTAGAGGCGACCGGGGAGACCCAGTACTTC. Amino acid sequence: CASSSLEATGETQYF. The full variable domain, with the rest looked up from reference TRBV5-1 and TRBJ2-5, is KAGVTQTPRYLIKTRGQQVTLSCSPISGHRSVSWYQQTPGQGLQFLFEYFSETQRNKGNFPGRFSGRQFSNSRSEMNVSTLELGDSALYLCASSSLEATGETQYFGPGTRLLVL.

This clone was observed a few times. The chain recombines TRBV5-1 with TRBJ2-1, with 9 positions matching TRBD1. Germline trimming cut 4 bases from V and 0 bases from J; bases unmatched to any gene: 2. The CDR3 has 15 residues. The germline V gene has CDR1 SGHRS and CDR2 YFSETQ. DNA of the CDR3: TGCGCCAGCAGCCCGACAGGGGGCTCCTACAATGAGCAGTTCTTC. Its translation: CASSPTGGSYNEQFF.

This rearrangement joins TRBV5-1 to TRBJ2-7; TRBD2 matches at 7 bases. The CDR3 is 16 residues long. Trimming cost V 0 bases and J 4 bases; bases outside gene matches: 10. CDR1 SGHRS and CDR2 YFSETQ come from the germline V gene. CDR3 DNA: TGCGCCAGCAGCTTGGAAGCGGGAATGAATCAATACGAGCAGTACTTC. Translated: CASSLEAGMNQYEQYF.

The chain recombines TRBV11-2 with TRBJ2-1; TRBD1 is a possible D gene (6 bases). This CDR3 comprises 17 residues. The V and J ends lost 5 bases and 5 bases respectively, with 22 bases between them. Per germline, CDR1 SGHAT and CDR2 FQNNGV. The CDR3 DNA sequence: TGTGCCAGCAGCGACATGAAAACAGGGCTGAAAAACAATGAGCAGTTCTTC. It encodes CASSDMKTGLKNNEQFF. The full variable domain, rest sourced from reference TRBV11-2 and TRBJ2-1, is EAGVAQSPRYKIIEKRQSVAFWCNPISGHATLYWYQQILGQGPKLLIQFQNNGVVDDSQLPKDRFSAERLKGVDSTLKIQPAKLEDSAVYLCASSDMKTGLKNNEQFFGPGTRLTVL.

The chain recombines TRBV2 with TRBJ1-3, with 7 bases aligning to TRBD1. Germline trimming cut 6 bases from V and 4 bases from J; bases unmatched to any gene: 6. Germline CDR1 and CDR2: SNHLY and FYNNEI. CDR3 size: 14 residues. This CDR3 is CASSPWTGGNTIYF. In DNA, the CDR3 is TGTGCCAGCAGCCCCTGGACAGGAGGAAACACCATATATTTT.

This clone was observed a handful of times. V gene TRBV15 combines with J gene TRBJ2-7; tentative D call: TRBD2 (5 bases). The CDR3 sequence is 14 residues long. Trimming took off 4 bases at V and 3 bases at J, with 13 bases between the two ends. Germline V gene sequence: CDR1 LNHNV, CDR2 YYDKDF (reference sequence). The CDR3 coding sequence is TGTGCCACCAGCAAGGAGCGGACCCGCTACGAGCAGTACTTC. Residues: CATSKERTRYEQYF.

The table lists this clone with a few counts. CDR3 coding DNA: TGTGCCAGCCCCGGCGGGACAGGGGGCTCGAACACCGGGGAGCTGTTTTTT. Translating gives CASPGGTGGSNTGELFF. V and J are TRBV7-2 and TRBJ2-2, with 12 bases fitting TRBD1. Germline assignment: CDR1 SGHTA and CDR2 FQGNSA. The J segment lost 0 bases and the V segment lost 8 bases, leaving 7 bases of the junction unmatched. The CDR3 length is 17 residues.

V usage is TRBV5-1 and J usage is TRBJ1-1; D might be TRBD1 (6 bases). With 0 bases removed from V and 5 bases from J, the gap between germline ends came to 14 bases. CDR3 length equals 15 residues. Germline-derived CDR1 and CDR2 are SGHRS and YFSETQ. The CDR3 loop reads CASSLDEPGETEAFF. The CDR3 DNA reads as TGCGCCAGCAGCTTGGACGAACCAGGGGAGACTGAAGCTTTCTTT.